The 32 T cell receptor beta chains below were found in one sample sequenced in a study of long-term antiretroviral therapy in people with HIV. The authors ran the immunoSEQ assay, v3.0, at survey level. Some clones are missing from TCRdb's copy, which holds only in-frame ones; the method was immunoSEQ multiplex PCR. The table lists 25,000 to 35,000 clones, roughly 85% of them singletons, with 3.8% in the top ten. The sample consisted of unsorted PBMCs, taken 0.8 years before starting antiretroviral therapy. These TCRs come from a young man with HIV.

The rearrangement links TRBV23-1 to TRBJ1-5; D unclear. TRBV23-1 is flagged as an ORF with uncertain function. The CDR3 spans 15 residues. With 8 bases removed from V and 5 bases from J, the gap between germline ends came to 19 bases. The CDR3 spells CASCDGVYLDQPQHF. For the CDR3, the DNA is TGCGCCAGCTGCGATGGGGTTTACCTCGATCAGCCCCAGCATTTT.

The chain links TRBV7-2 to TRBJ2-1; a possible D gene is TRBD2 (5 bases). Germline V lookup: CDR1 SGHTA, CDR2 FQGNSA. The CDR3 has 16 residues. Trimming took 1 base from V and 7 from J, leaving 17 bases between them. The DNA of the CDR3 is TGTGCCAGCAGCTTAGTGGTGTCGGGAATGAGGAATGAGCAGTTCTTC. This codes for CASSLVVSGMRNEQFF.

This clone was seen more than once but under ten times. The CDR3 nucleotides are TGTGCCATCCTTAGCACCGACAGCCAGCAGTACTTC. Its translation is CAILSTDSQQYF. The V call is TRBV10-3, the J call TRBJ2-7; possible D gene TRBD1, 5 bases. Germline loops: CDR1 ENHRY, CDR2 SYGVKD. V was pared by 8 bases and J by 8 bases, with 16 bases between. The CDR3 sequence is 12 residues long.

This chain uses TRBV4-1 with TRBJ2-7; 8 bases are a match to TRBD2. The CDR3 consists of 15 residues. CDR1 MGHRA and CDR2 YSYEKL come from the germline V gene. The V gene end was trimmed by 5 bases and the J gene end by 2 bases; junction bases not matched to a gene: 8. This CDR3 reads CASSTGRGGPYEQYF. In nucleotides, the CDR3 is TGCGCCAGCAGCACCGGACGGGGGGGCCCCTACGAGCAGTACTTC.

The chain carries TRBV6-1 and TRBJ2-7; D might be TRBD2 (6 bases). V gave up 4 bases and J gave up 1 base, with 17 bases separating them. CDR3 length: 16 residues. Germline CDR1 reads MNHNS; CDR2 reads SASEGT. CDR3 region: CASSADLAAGSYEQYF. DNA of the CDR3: TGTGCCAGCAGTGCAGACCTAGCCGCGGGGTCCTACGAGCAGTACTTC.

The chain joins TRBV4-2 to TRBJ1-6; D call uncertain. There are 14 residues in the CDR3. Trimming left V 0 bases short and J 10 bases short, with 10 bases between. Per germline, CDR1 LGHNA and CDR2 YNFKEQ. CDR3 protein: CASSQEGRESPLHF. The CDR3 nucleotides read TGTGCCAGCAGCCAAGAGGGAAGAGAGTCACCCCTCCACTTT.

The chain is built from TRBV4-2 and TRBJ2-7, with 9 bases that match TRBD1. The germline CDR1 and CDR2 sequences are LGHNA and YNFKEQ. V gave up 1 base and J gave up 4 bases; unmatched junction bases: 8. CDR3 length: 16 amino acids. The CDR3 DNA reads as TGTGCCAGCAGCCAAGTTACAGGACAGGGGAATTACGAGCAGTACTTC. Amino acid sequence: CASSQVTGQGNYEQYF.

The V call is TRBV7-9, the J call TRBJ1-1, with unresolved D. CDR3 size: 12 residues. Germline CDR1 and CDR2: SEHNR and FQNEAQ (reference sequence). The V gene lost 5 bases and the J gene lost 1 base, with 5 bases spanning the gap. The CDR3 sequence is CASSQTNTEAFF. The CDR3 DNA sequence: TGTGCCAGCAGCCAGACGAACACTGAAGCTTTCTTT.

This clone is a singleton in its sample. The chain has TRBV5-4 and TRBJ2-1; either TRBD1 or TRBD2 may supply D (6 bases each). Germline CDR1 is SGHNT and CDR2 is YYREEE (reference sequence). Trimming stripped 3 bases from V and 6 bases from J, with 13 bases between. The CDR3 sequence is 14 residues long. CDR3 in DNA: TGTGCCAGCAGCTCAAAAGGAGGGGGCAATGAGCAGTTCTTC. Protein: CASSSKGGGNEQFF. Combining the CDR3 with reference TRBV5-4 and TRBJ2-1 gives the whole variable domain ETGVTQSPTHLIKTRGQQVTLRCSSQSGHNTVSWYQQALGQGPQFIFQYYREEENGRGNFPPRFSGLQFPNYSSELNVNALELDDSALYLCASSSKGGGNEQFFGPGTRLTVL.

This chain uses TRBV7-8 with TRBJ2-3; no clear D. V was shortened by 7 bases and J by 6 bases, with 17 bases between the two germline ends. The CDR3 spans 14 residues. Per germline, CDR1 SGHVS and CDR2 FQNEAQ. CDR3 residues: CASKRDLLADTQYF. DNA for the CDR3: TGTGCCAGCAAAAGAGACTTATTGGCGGATACGCAGTATTTT.

CDR3 DNA: TGCGCCAGCAGCCGGGAGCGGTCATACGAGCAGTACTTC. It yields the protein CASSRERSYEQYF. This sequence joins TRBV4-1 and TRBJ2-7; a possible D gene is TRBD2 (5 bases). The V end lost 4 bases, the J end lost 4 bases, and 11 bases lay between the germline ends. The V gene's germline CDR1 is MGHRA and CDR2 YSYEKL. The CDR3 covers 13 residues.

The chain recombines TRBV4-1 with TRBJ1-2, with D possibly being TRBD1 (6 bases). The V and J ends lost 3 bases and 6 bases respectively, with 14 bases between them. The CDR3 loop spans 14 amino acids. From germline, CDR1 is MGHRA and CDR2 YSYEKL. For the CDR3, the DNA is TGCGCCAGCAGCCACCCGGGGGGGGGCAATGGCTACACCTTC. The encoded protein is CASSHPGGGNGYTF.

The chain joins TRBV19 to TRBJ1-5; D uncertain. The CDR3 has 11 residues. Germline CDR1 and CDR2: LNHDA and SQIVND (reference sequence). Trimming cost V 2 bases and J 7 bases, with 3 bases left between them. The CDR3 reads CASSIRQPQHF. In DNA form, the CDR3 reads TGTGCCAGTAGTATAAGACAGCCCCAGCATTTT.

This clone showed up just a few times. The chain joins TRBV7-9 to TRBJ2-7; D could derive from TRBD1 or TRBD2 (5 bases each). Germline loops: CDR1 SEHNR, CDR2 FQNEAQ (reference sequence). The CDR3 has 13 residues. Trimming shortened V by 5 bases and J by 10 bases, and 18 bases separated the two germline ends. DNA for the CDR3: TGTGCCAGCAGCCCGGGACGCCCCGTGGGACAGTACTTC. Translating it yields CASSPGRPVGQYF. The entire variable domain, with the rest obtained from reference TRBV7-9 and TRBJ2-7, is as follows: DTGVSQNPRHKITKRGQNVTFRCDPISEHNRLYWYRQTLGQGPEFLTYFQNEAQLEKSRLLSDRFSAERPKGSFSTLEIQRTEQGDSAMYLCASSPGRPVGQYFGPGTRLTVT.

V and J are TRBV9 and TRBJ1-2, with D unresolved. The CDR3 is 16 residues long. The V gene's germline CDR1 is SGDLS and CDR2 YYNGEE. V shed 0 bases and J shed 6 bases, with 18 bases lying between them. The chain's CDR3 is CASSVDSVDDVDGYTF. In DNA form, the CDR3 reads TGTGCCAGCAGCGTAGATTCCGTGGACGACGTGGATGGCTACACCTTC. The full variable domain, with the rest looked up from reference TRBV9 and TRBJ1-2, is DSGVTQTPKHLITATGQRVTLRCSPRSGDLSVYWYQQSLDQGLQFLIQYYNGEERAKGNILERFSAQQFPDLHSELNLSSLELGDSALYFCASSVDSVDDVDGYTFGSGTRLTVV.

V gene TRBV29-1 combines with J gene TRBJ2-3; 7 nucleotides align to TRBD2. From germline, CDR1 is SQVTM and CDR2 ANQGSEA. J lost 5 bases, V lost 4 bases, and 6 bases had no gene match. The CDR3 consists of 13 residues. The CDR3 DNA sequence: TGCAGCGTTGGGGAGGGAGGGTTAGATACGCAGTATTTT. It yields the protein CSVGEGGLDTQYF.

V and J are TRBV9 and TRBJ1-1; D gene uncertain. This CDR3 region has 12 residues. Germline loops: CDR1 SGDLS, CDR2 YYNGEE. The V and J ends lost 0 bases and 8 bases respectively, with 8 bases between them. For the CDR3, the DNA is TGTGCCAGCAGCGTAGTTAACGGAGAAGCTTTCTTT. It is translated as CASSVVNGEAFF.

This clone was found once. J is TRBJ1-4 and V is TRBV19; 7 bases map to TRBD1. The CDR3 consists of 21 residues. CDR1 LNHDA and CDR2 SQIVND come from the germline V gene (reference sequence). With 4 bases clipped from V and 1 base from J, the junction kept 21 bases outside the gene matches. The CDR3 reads CASSTDPGSTGIAGTNEKLFF. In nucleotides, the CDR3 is TGTGCCAGTAGTACAGATCCCGGGTCGACAGGGATAGCGGGAACTAATGAAAAACTGTTTTTT.

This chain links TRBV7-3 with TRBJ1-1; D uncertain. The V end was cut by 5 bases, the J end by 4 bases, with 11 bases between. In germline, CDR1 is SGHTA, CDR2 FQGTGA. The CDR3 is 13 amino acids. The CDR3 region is CASSVVRGTEAFF. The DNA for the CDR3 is TGTGCCAGCAGCGTGGTACGGGGCACTGAAGCTTTCTTT.

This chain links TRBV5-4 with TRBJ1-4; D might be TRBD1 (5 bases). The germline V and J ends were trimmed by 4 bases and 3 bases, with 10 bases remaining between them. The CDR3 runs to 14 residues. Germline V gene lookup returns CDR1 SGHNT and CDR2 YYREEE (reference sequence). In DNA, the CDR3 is TGTGCCAGCAGCCTAGGGGTAGCTAATGAAAAACTGTTTTTT. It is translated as CASSLGVANEKLFF.

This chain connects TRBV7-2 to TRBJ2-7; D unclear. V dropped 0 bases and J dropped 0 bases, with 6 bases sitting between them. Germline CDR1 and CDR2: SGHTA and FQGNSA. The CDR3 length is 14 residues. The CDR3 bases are TGTGCCAGCAGCTTAGCGGGTTACTCCTACGAGCAGTACTTC. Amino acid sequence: CASSLAGYSYEQYF.

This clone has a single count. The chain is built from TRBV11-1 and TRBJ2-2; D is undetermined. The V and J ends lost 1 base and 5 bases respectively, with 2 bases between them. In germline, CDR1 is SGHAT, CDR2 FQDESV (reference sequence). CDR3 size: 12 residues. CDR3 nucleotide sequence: TGTGCCAGCAGCTTAGATACCGGGGAGCTGTTTTTT. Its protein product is CASSLDTGELFF.

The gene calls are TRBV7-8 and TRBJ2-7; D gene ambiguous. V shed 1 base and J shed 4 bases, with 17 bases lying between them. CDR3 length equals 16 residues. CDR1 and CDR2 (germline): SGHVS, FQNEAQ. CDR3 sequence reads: CASSLEIPQSRYEQYF. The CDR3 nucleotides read TGTGCCAGCAGCTTAGAAATCCCACAGAGCCGTTACGAGCAGTACTTC.

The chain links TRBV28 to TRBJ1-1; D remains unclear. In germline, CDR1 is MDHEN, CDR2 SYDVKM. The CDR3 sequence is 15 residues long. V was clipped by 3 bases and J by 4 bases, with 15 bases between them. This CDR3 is CASSLEYDNPTEAFF. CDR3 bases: TGTGCCAGCAGTTTGGAGTACGACAACCCCACTGAAGCTTTCTTT.

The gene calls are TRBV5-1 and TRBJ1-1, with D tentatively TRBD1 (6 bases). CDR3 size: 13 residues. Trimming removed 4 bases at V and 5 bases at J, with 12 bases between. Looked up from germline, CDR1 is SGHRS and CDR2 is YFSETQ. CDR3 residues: CASSVTGWTEAFF. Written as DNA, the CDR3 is TGCGCCAGCAGCGTTACAGGGTGGACTGAAGCTTTCTTT.

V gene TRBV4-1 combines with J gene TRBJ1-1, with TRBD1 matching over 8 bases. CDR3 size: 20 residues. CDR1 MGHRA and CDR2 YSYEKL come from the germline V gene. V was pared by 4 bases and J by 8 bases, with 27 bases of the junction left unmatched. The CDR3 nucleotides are TGCGCCAGCAGCCTAAGAGGCAGAGCAGCCGCAGACACAGGGGGATTAGAAGCTTTCTTT. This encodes CASSLRGRAAADTGGLEAFF.

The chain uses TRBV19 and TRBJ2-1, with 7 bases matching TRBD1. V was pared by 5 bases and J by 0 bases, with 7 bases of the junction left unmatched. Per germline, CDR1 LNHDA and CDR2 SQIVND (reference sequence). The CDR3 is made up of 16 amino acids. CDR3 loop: CASSPETGNSYNEQFF. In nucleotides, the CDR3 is TGTGCCAGTAGTCCGGAGACAGGGAACTCCTACAATGAGCAGTTCTTC.

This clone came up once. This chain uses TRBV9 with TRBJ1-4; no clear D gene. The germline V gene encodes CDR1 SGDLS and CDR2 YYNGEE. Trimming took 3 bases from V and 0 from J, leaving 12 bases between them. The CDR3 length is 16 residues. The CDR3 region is CASSADATSTNEKLFF. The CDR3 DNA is TGTGCCAGCAGCGCCGACGCAACCTCAACTAATGAAAAACTGTTTTTT.

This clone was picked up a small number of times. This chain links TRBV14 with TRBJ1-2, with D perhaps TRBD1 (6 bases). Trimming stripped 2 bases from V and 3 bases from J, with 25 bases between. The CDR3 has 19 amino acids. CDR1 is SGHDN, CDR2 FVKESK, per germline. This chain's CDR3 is CASSQQLRDKEYKDYGYTF. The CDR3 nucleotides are TGTGCCAGCAGCCAACAACTCAGGGACAAAGAGTACAAAGACTATGGCTACACCTTC. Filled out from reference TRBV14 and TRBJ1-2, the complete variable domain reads EAGVTQFPSHSVIEKGQTVTLRCDPISGHDNLYWYRRVMGKEIKFLLHFVKESKQDESGMPNNRFLAERTGGTYSTLKVQPAELEDSGVYFCASSQQLRDKEYKDYGYTFGSGTRLTVV.

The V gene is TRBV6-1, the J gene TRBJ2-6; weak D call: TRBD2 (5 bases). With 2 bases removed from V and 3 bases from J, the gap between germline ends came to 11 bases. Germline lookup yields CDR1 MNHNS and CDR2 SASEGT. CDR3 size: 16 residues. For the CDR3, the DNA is TGTGCCAGCAGTGAACCCACGGGGAGTGGGGCCAACGTCCTGACTTTC. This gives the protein CASSEPTGSGANVLTF.

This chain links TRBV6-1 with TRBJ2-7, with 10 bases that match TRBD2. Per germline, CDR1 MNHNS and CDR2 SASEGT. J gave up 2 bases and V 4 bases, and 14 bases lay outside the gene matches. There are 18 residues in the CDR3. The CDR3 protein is CASSVKEREGAHPYEQYF. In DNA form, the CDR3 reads TGTGCCAGCAGTGTCAAAGAGCGGGAGGGGGCACACCCCTACGAGCAGTACTTC.

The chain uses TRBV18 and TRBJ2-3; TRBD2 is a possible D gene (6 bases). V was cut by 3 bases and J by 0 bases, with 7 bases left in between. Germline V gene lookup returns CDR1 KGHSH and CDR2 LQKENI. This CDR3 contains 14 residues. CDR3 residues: CASSPRGSTDTQYF. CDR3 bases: TGTGCCAGCTCACCCCGGGGGAGCACAGATACGCAGTATTTT.